A single sample is the source of the 16 T cell receptor beta chains below, sequenced in a study of beta chain features in type 1 diabetes. cDNA synthesis used the whole RNA isolate, giving expressed TCRB sequences. The table came from immunoSEQ multiplex PCR; TCRdb's copy has only in-frame clones and leaves some out. The sample lists about 900,000 clones, about a sixth occurring once. Sequenced input: naive CD4+ T cells from blood. These receptors all stem from a woman under 30 in good health.

The chain is built from TRBV7-2 and TRBJ1-1; D possibly corresponds to TRBD1 (5 bases). The V end lost 5 bases, the J end lost 0 bases, and 22 bases lay between the germline ends. The CDR3 has 18 amino acids. Germline lookup yields CDR1 SGHTA and CDR2 FQGNSA. CDR3 sequence: CASSPRPRVGSVNTEAFF. CDR3 nucleotide sequence: TGTGCCAGCAGCCCCCGACCCAGGGTAGGGAGCGTGAACACTGAAGCTTTCTTT. Full variable domain (rest looked up from reference TRBV7-2 and TRBJ1-1): GAGVSQSPSNKVTEKGKDVELRCDPISGHTALYWYRQSLGQGLEFLIYFQGNSAPDKSGLPSDRFSAERTGGSVSTLTIQRTQQEDSAVYLCASSPRPRVGSVNTEAFFGQGTRLTVV.

A few counts support this clone. The V gene is TRBV14, the J gene TRBJ1-2; TRBD1 matches 8 bases. The trim removed 2 bases at V and 3 bases at J, leaving 5 bases unmatched. The CDR3 extends over 15 amino acids. Germline V gene sequence: CDR1 SGHDN, CDR2 FVKESK. The CDR3 nucleotides are TGTGCCAGCAGCCAATTCGCAGGGGGCGACTATGGCTACACCTTC. This sequence encodes CASSQFAGGDYGYTF.

The V gene is TRBV5-1, the J gene TRBJ2-1; 11 nucleotides match TRBD2. Trimming removed 3 bases from V and 5 bases from J; junction bases left unmatched: 13. CDR1 and CDR2 from the germline V gene are SGHRS and YFSETQ. This CDR3 is built from 18 residues. In nucleotides, the CDR3 is TGCGCCAGCAGCTACTTAGCGGGAGGGCAAAGGGTCCACAATGAGCAGTTCTTC. It codes for CASSYLAGGQRVHNEQFF. The complete variable domain, with remaining parts taken from reference TRBV5-1 and TRBJ2-1, reads KAGVTQTPRYLIKTRGQQVTLSCSPISGHRSVSWYQQTPGQGLQFLFEYFSETQRNKGNFPGRFSGRQFSNSRSEMNVSTLELGDSALYLCASSYLAGGQRVHNEQFFGPGTRLTVL.

This sequence joins TRBV14 and TRBJ2-1; 10 bases fit TRBD2. The CDR3 has 18 amino acids. J gave up 6 bases and V 3 bases, and 14 bases lay outside the gene matches. From germline, CDR1 is SGHDN and CDR2 FVKESK. The CDR3 bases are TGTGCCAGCAGCCACCCGGCATATGCTAGCGGGAGCCCCAATGAGCAGTTCTTC. Translated, it gives CASSHPAYASGSPNEQFF.

This chain uses TRBV5-1 with TRBJ1-4; TRBD1 matches 7 bases. J gave up 5 bases and V 5 bases, and 3 bases lay outside the gene matches. This CDR3 is built from 13 residues. CDR1 is SGHRS, CDR2 YFSETQ, per germline. CDR3 protein: CASRRTGNEKLFF. The CDR3, as DNA: TGCGCCAGCAGGAGGACAGGAAATGAAAAACTGTTTTTT.

The chain recombines TRBV7-2 with TRBJ2-1; D unclear. V dropped 5 bases and J dropped 7 bases, with 9 bases sitting between them. CDR1 and CDR2 (germline): SGHTA, FQGNSA. This CDR3 comprises 12 residues. Written as DNA, the CDR3 is TGTGCCAGCAGCCCGTACCCGAATGAGCAGTTCTTC. As protein: CASSPYPNEQFF.

This clone has more than one count but fewer than ten. The rearrangement uses TRBV12-2 and TRBJ1-2. TRBV12-2 is reported as a pseudogene. The CDR3 runs 16 residues. The CDR3 loop reads CASRLRISARNYGYTF. The CDR3 DNA follows: TGTGCAAGTCGCTTACGGATTTCAGCTAGAAACTATGGCTACACCTTC.

The V call is TRBV10-3, the J call TRBJ2-1, with D possibly matching TRBD2 (5 bases). Germline CDR1 reads ENHRY; CDR2 reads SYGVKD. The CDR3 has 17 residues. V was pared by 2 bases and J by 2 bases, with 16 bases between. The CDR3 reads CAISEPEGRRAYNEQFF. The CDR3 coding sequence is TGTGCCATCAGTGAGCCCGAAGGGAGAAGGGCCTACAATGAGCAGTTCTTC.

In this sample, this clone turned up a few times. The chain uses TRBV10-3 and TRBJ2-7; TRBD2 aligns across 9 bases. CDR3 size: 13 residues. V dropped 4 bases and J dropped 4; count of bases not matched to a gene: 2. In germline, CDR1 is ENHRY, CDR2 SYGVKD. DNA for the CDR3: TGTGCCATCAGTGTACTAGCGGGTTACGAGCAGTACTTC. The encoded protein is CAISVLAGYEQYF.

This chain links TRBV7-9 with TRBJ2-7; 8 nucleotides agree with TRBD2. Looked up from germline, CDR1 is SEHNR and CDR2 is FQNEAQ (reference sequence). The V gene end was trimmed by 1 base and the J gene end by 4 bases; junction bases not matched to a gene: 6. The CDR3 is made up of 15 amino acids. This chain's CDR3 is CASSLESGGPYEQYF. In DNA, the CDR3 is TGTGCCAGCAGCTTAGAGTCGGGAGGGCCTTACGAGCAGTACTTC.

This chain links TRBV9 with TRBJ1-3; D ambiguous. CDR1 SGDLS and CDR2 YYNGEE come from the germline V gene. V lost 0 bases and J lost 4, with 8 bases in between. The CDR3 contains 14 residues. The DNA for the CDR3 is TGTGCCAGCAGCGTAGAACCCGGGGGAAACACCATATATTTT. Translated: CASSVEPGGNTIYF.

This chain uses TRBV27 with TRBJ2-3, with TRBD2 matching over 10 bases. Trimming at V came to 6 bases and at J to 5 bases, leaving 8 bases not matched to a gene. The CDR3 is 15 amino acids. Germline V gene sequence: CDR1 MNHEY, CDR2 SMNVEV (reference sequence). For the CDR3, the DNA is TGTGCCAGCAGATTAAGCGGGAGGGCCAGAGATACGCAGTATTTT. Its translation: CASRLSGRARDTQYF.

This clone occurred a few times. J is TRBJ2-3 and V is TRBV6-1; TRBD2 is a possible D gene (5 bases). Germline V gives CDR1 MNHNS, CDR2 SASEGT. The CDR3 contains 14 residues. Trimming left V 2 bases short and J 0 bases short, with 6 bases between. The CDR3 loop reads CASSERGSTDTQYF. CDR3 nucleotide sequence: TGTGCCAGCAGTGAAAGAGGGAGCACAGATACGCAGTATTTT.

The V gene is TRBV7-8, the J gene TRBJ2-7, with 7 bases fitting TRBD2. CDR1 is SGHVS and CDR2 is FQNEAQ in the germline V gene. The CDR3 spans 20 residues. The trim removed 3 bases at V and 3 bases at J, leaving 23 bases unmatched. The CDR3 region has the DNA TGTGCCAGCAGCTTCAGGGTGGGAGGGCCTGAAGCGAACAAAGTCTACGAGCAGTACTTC. This encodes CASSFRVGGPEANKVYEQYF.

This chain uses TRBV5-1 with TRBJ2-1; 13 bases agree with TRBD2. The CDR3 length is 17 residues. CDR1 SGHRS and CDR2 YFSETQ come from the germline V gene. The J segment lost 1 base and the V segment lost 4 bases, leaving 5 bases of the junction unmatched. CDR3 DNA sequence: TGCGCCAGCAGCATACCGGGACTAGCGGGATCCTACAATGAGCAGTTCTTC. Translating gives CASSIPGLAGSYNEQFF.

The chain couples TRBV7-2 to TRBJ2-7; no clear D gene. Germline CDR1 and CDR2: SGHTA and FQGNSA. The CDR3 contains 15 residues. V was pared by 5 bases and J by 3 bases, with 17 bases between. The CDR3 sequence: CASSPNPWYVYEQYF. CDR3 coding DNA: TGTGCCAGCAGCCCAAATCCTTGGTACGTCTACGAGCAGTACTTC.